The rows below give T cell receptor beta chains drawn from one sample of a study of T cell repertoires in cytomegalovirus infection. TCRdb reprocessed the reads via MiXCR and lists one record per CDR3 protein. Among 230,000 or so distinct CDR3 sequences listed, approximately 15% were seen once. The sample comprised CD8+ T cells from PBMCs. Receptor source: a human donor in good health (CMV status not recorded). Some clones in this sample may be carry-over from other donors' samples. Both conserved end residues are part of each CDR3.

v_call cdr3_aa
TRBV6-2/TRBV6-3 CASSYLTANYEQYF
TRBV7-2 CASSLVRTSHELYF
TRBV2 CASTQGTGESPLHF
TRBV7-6 CASSLATGTGEASYEQYF
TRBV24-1 CATSDLRSSGAYNEQFF
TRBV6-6 CASSYPGQGNEQFF
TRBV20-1 CSASALSYEQYF
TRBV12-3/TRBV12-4 CASSLSGTGIYF
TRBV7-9 CASTPAQNWPGTQYF
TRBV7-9 CASSNFRGQETQYF
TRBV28 CASTPPGPRIYEQYF
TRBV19 CASSWTGETYEQYF
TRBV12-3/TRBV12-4 CASSLVGGGTDTQYF
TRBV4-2 CASSQEASTDTQYF
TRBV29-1 CSVEDRFGGRDYGYTF
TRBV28 CASSLAGVHEQYF
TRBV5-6 CASHLGANEQFF
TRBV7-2 CASSLSLQGTVSYEQYF
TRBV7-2 CASSFSLGANSPLHF
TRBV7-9 CASSPGAGHEQYF
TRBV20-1 CSASGGQGNTEAFF
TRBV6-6 CASSYSPLSGVYTF
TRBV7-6 CASSLGGPHDYEQYF
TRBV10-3 CAISTTGDSYIGQYF
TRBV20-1 CSARGSRDRYNYGYTF
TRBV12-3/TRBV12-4 CASSQGYEQFF
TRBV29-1 CSAGGVGNTEAFF
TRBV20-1 CSARDVTVSRSPLHF
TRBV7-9 CASSLGTVYGYTF
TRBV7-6 CASRTGASTDTQYF
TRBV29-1 CSVEWDRGEQYF
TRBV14 CASSQGLAFYEQYF
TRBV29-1 CSVEGTETTGELFF
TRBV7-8 CASSWRGAAHNEQFF
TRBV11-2 CASSPRTGAFSGNTIYF
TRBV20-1 CSPRGMRDSSYNEQFF
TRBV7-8 CASSLAGSYEQYF